The present T cell receptor (beta chain) was sequenced within a study of shared clonotypes between healthy human individuals. Caucasian adults living in Nashville, Tennessee, provided all samples. For each subset, genomic DNA was distributed in equal portions over several immunoSEQ plates. Some clones are missing from TCRdb's copy, which holds only in-frame ones; the method was immunoSEQ multiplex PCR. This sample has approximately 460,000 clones, with around 77% found just once. Germline V gene sequence: CDR1 MDHEN, CDR2 SYDVKM. The junction had 3 bases not matched to a gene; V was cut back by 10 bases and J by 1 base. The CDR3 spans 13 residues.

Sequencing was done on a sample of PBMCs. The rearrangement links TRBV28 to TRBJ2-1; the match to TRBD2 covers 8 bases. The sequence derives from a woman aged 40 to 55 in good health. Some clones in this sample may be carry-over from other donors' samples. The CDR3 spells CATLAGSYNEQFF. The DNA of the CDR3 is TGTGCCACCTTAGCGGGATCCTACAATGAGCAGTTCTTC.